These 19 T cell receptor beta chains were sequenced from one sample in a study of blood T cell repertoires in COVID-19. TCRdb keeps only in-frame clones here, not all; method: immunoSEQ multiplex PCR. The sample shows 150,000 to 200,000 clones, approximately 90% of them seen only once. The sequenced material came from peripheral blood. Receptor source: a man in his fifties or sixties who had recovered from COVID-19.

The V and J genes are TRBV15 and TRBJ1-5, with TRBD1 identical over 7 bases. V lost 1 base, J lost 1 base, and 1 base stayed unmatched. CDR1 and CDR2 (germline): LNHNV, YYDKDF (reference sequence). This CDR3 is 15 amino acids long. This chain's CDR3 is CATSRGQGSNQPQHF. The CDR3 bases are TGTGCCACCAGCAGAGGACAGGGAAGCAATCAGCCCCAGCATTTT.

This rearrangement joins TRBV28 to TRBJ2-3, with D perhaps TRBD1 (6 bases). Trimming pared 8 bases from V and 2 bases from J, leaving 14 bases between. The CDR3 covers 14 residues. Germline V gene lookup returns CDR1 MDHEN and CDR2 SYDVKM. CDR3 DNA: TGTGCCAGCCAGACAGGATTCAACACAGATACGCAGTATTTT. This codes for CASQTGFNTDTQYF.

As concerns this clone: Other DNA sequences from this sample encode an identical CDR3 as well. This sequence joins TRBV19 and TRBJ2-3; D is unclear. Germline values: CDR1 LNHDA, CDR2 SQIVND (reference sequence). CDR3 length: 14 amino acids. V was shortened by 5 bases and J by 1 base, with 10 bases between the two germline ends. Here the CDR3 reads CASSSRRGTDTQYF. The CDR3 nucleotides are TGTGCCAGTAGTTCCCGACGGGGCACAGATACGCAGTATTTT.

The chain combines TRBV27 with TRBJ2-2; D might be TRBD2 (7 bases). The germline V and J ends were trimmed by 2 bases and 0 bases, with 13 bases remaining between them. CDR1 is MNHEY and CDR2 is SMNVEV in the germline V gene (reference sequence). The CDR3 spans 17 residues. In DNA form, the CDR3 reads TGTGCCAGCAGTTTAGCGGGGGCCGCGACGAACACCGGGGAGCTGTTTTTT. This encodes CASSLAGAATNTGELFF.

The rearrangement joins TRBV28 to TRBJ1-2; D gene unclear. This CDR3 contains 12 residues. V shed 1 base and J shed 4 bases, with 4 bases lying between them. The germline gives CDR1 MDHEN, CDR2 SYDVKM. DNA for the CDR3: TGTGCCAGCAGTTTATCTTCCTATGGCTACACCTTC. It yields the protein CASSLSSYGYTF.

This clone was seen only a few times. J is TRBJ2-3 and V is TRBV2; the match to TRBD2 covers 10 bases. With 6 bases clipped from V and 6 bases from J, the junction kept 9 bases outside the gene matches. The CDR3 is 15 residues long. Germline lookup yields CDR1 SNHLY and CDR2 FYNNEI. The CDR3 is CASRRTSGSADTQYF. For the CDR3, the DNA is TGTGCCAGCAGGAGGACTAGCGGTTCGGCGGATACGCAGTATTTT.

The V call is TRBV2, the J call TRBJ2-7; D gene uncertain. This CDR3 is 13 amino acids long. Trimming shortened V by 4 bases and J by 2 bases, and 9 bases separated the two germline ends. Germline V gene sequence: CDR1 SNHLY, CDR2 FYNNEI. The CDR3 nucleotides read TGTGCCAGCAGTGCGACACCCGCCTACGAGCAGTACTTC. Its translation is CASSATPAYEQYF. Filled out from reference TRBV2 and TRBJ2-7, the complete variable domain reads EPEVTQTPSHQVTQMGQEVILRCVPISNHLYFYWYRQILGQKVEFLVSFYNNEISEKSEIFDDQFSVERPDGSNFTLKIRSTKLEDSAMYFCASSATPAYEQYFGPGTRLTVT.

The CDR3 DNA reads as TGTGCCAGCAGCGTAGGGCGGGGGGAGACCCAGTACTTC. Its translation is CASSVGRGETQYF. This chain joins TRBV9 and TRBJ2-5; TRBD2 agrees at 7 bases. Germline CDR1 and CDR2: SGDLS and YYNGEE. Trimming removed 0 bases from V and 5 bases from J; junction bases left unmatched: 1. The CDR3 has 13 residues.

The CDR3 region has the DNA TGTGCCAGCAGCTTAAACACCGGGAGCTCTGGAAACACCATATATTTT. Residues: CASSLNTGSSGNTIYF. The genes are TRBV7-2 and TRBJ1-3, with no clear D. In germline, CDR1 is SGHTA, CDR2 FQGNSA. This CDR3 has 16 residues. Trimming cost V 2 bases and J 0 bases, with 11 bases left between them. The variable domain in full, completed from reference TRBV7-2 and TRBJ1-3, reads GAGVSQSPSNKVTEKGKDVELRCDPISGHTALYWYRQSLGQGLEFLIYFQGNSAPDKSGLPSDRFSAERTGGSVSTLTIQRTQQEDSAVYLCASSLNTGSSGNTIYFGEGSWLTVV.

The chain carries TRBV6-5 and TRBJ1-1; weak D call: TRBD1 (6 bases). Germline V gene lookup returns CDR1 MNHEY and CDR2 SVGAGI. The CDR3 sequence is 15 residues long. V lost 6 bases to trimming and J lost 0 bases, with 14 bases between them. In nucleotides, the CDR3 is TGTGCCAGCAGAACGTTAGGGGGTATGAACACTGAAGCTTTCTTT. It codes for CASRTLGGMNTEAFF.

The rearrangement links TRBV6-1 to TRBJ2-1; no clear D. Per germline, CDR1 MNHNS and CDR2 SASEGT. Trimming cost V 3 bases and J 11 bases, with 14 bases left between them. This CDR3 is 13 amino acids long. CDR3 DNA sequence: TGTGCCAGCAGTGACAAGTTGGCAATGAAGCAGTTCTTC. The encoded protein is CASSDKLAMKQFF.

The rearrangement joins TRBV10-2 to TRBJ2-5; D is unresolved. The CDR3 covers 13 residues. CDR1 and CDR2 (germline): WSHSY, SAAADI. V dropped 0 bases and J dropped 4 bases, with 6 bases sitting between them. In DNA, the CDR3 is TGCGCCAGCAGTGAGTCGACGGGAGAGACCCAGTACTTC. This gives the protein CASSESTGETQYF.

The chain recombines TRBV28 with TRBJ1-2; the match to TRBD1 covers 7 bases. With V trimmed by 4 bases and J by 0 bases, 5 bases remained unmatched. Per germline, CDR1 MDHEN and CDR2 SYDVKM. The CDR3 has 15 residues. CDR3 nucleotides: TGTGCCAGCAGTTCCCAAGGGACAGCTAACTATGGCTACACCTTC. Protein: CASSSQGTANYGYTF.

V usage is TRBV7-2 and J usage is TRBJ2-4; the match to TRBD2 covers 7 bases. The CDR3 has 16 residues. CDR1 is SGHTA and CDR2 is FQGNSA in the germline V gene. V lost 0 bases to trimming and J lost 4 bases; unmatched junction nucleotides: 6. The CDR3 DNA sequence: TGTGCCAGCAGCTTAGCCGGTAGCGGGCCAAAAAACATTCAGTACTTC. This encodes CASSLAGSGPKNIQYF.

A word on this clone: At one of its ends the junction is not consistent with the germline gene, which may arise from a read error. The rearrangement joins TRBV14 to TRBJ2-7; 8 bases align to TRBD2. Per germline, CDR1 SGHDN and CDR2 FVKESK. This CDR3 comprises 16 residues. The CDR3 sequence: CASSRFSGISSNEQYF. The DNA for the CDR3 is TGTGCCAGCAGTCGATTTAGCGGGATTTCCTCCAACGAGCAGTACTTC.

V is TRBV2 and J is TRBJ1-5; a weak D match, TRBD1 (5 bases). V was cut by 7 bases and J by 2 bases, with 15 bases left in between. Germline CDR1 is SNHLY and CDR2 is FYNNEI. CDR3 length: 15 amino acids. The CDR3 DNA reads as TGTGCCAGCACCGATCAGGGAATAGGCAATCAGCCCCAGCATTTT. Amino acids: CASTDQGIGNQPQHF.

The V and J genes are TRBV28 and TRBJ1-2; D possibly corresponds to TRBD1 (5 bases). Germline CDR1 and CDR2: MDHEN and SYDVKM. The V and J ends lost 6 bases and 2 bases respectively, with 10 bases between them. This CDR3 is built from 13 residues. DNA of the CDR3: TGTGCCAGCAGCCCTCACAGGAACTATGGCTACACCTTC. Residues: CASSPHRNYGYTF.

The chain joins TRBV28 to TRBJ2-6; D is undetermined. This CDR3 has 15 amino acids. V was clipped by 5 bases and J by 1 base, with 9 bases between them. Germline V gene lookup returns CDR1 MDHEN and CDR2 SYDVKM. The DNA for the CDR3 is TGTGCCAGCAGTCTCATCAGGTCTGGGGCCAACGTCCTGACTTTC. Residues: CASSLIRSGANVLTF.

The V gene is TRBV5-4, the J gene TRBJ2-3, with D possibly being TRBD2 (6 bases). Trimming took off 4 bases at V and 7 bases at J, with 19 bases between the two ends. The CDR3 totals 15 residues. From germline, CDR1 is SGHNT and CDR2 YYREEE (reference sequence). The CDR3 here is CASSPSATSTNTQYF. In DNA, the CDR3 is TGTGCCAGCAGCCCAAGCGCGACTAGTACAAATACGCAGTATTTT.